The next 27 T cell receptor beta chains were all read from a single sample in a study of tissue T cells after allogeneic stem cell transplantation. Time point reported: mouse harvest day 14 after allogeneic transplant. Each mouse received 10^7 T-cell-depleted marrow cells plus 10^6 splenic CD5+ T cells by tail vein. The repertoire was sequenced with immunoSEQ multiplex PCR; TCRdb's copy has only in-frame clones and lacks some. The sample gives around 3,000 clones, around two fifths of which show up once; roughly 25% is in the top ten. Sequenced material: gut tissue. All receptors derive from a female BALB/c mouse given C57BL/6 T cells with graft-versus-host disease after an allogeneic hematopoietic cell transplant.

A note on this clone: The germline and genes are mouse ones. The CDR3 is cut off 1 residue early in the read; its end comes from the germline J gene. The rearrangement uses TRBV15 and TRBJ2-5; the D call may be TRBD1 or TRBD2 (5 bases each). Germline V gene data show CDR1 as SGHND and CDR2 as FRSKSL. The V end was cut by 8 bases, the J end by 8 bases, with 8 bases between. The CDR3 length is 10 residues. The CDR3: CASGGGTQYF. CDR3 DNA (partial): TGTGCCAGCGGGGGAGGCACCCAGTAC.

Worth noting for this clone: These gene names are mouse names. The sequence runs out 1 residue before the end of the CDR3; the remainder is reconstructed from the germline J gene. The chain joins TRBV3 to TRBJ1-1; 9 nucleotides line up with TRBD1. The CDR3 runs to 12 residues. Germline assignment: CDR1 SNHLY and CDR2 FYNGKV (reference sequence). The trim removed 4 bases at V and 7 bases at J, leaving 1 base unmatched. The sequenced CDR3 bases are TGTGCCAGCAGCTCGGGACAGGGAGAAGTCTTC. It encodes CASSSGQGEVF. Given in full, the CDR3 is CASSSGQGEVFF.

Turning to this clone: Gene names follow the mouse nomenclature. The DNA ends 1 residue before the CDR3 does, and the rest of the CDR3 is filled in from the germline J gene. The V gene is TRBV13-2, the J gene TRBJ1-6, with unresolved D. TRBJ1-6 is flagged as an ORF with uncertain function. V was trimmed by 1 base and J by 3 bases, leaving 8 bases between them. From germline, CDR1 is NNHNN and CDR2 SYGAGS (reference sequence). CDR3 length equals 15 residues. CDR3 loop: CASGDRPIYNSPLYF. The part of the CDR3 DNA that was read is TGTGCCAGCGGTGATCGACCGATCTATAATTCGCCCCTCTAC.

To note about this clone: Gene names and germline match the mouse. Coverage ceases 1 residue before the CDR3 finishes, and the germline J gene fills in the end. This chain joins TRBV3 and TRBJ1-5; no firm D call. The germline V gene has CDR1 SNHLY and CDR2 FYNGKV (reference sequence). Trimming removed 5 bases at V and 8 bases at J, with 7 bases between. The length of the CDR3 is 11 residues. CDR3 DNA (partial): TGTGCCAGCAGCCGGGGAGAGGCTCCGCTT. It is translated as CASSRGEAPL. The full CDR3 protein is CASSRGEAPLF.

In regard to this clone: The gene symbols are mouse symbols. The CDR3 is cut off 1 residue early in the read; its end comes from the germline J gene. The rearrangement links TRBV15 to TRBJ1-1; D call uncertain. Germline V lookup: CDR1 SGHND, CDR2 FRSKSL. The CDR3 extends over 12 amino acids. Trimming removed 1 base at V and 2 bases at J, with 2 bases between. CDR3 DNA (partial): TGTGCCAGCAGTTTAGACAACACAGAAGTCTTC. Its protein is CASSLDNTEVF. Given in full, the CDR3 is CASSLDNTEVFF.

Notes on this clone: Gene names are mouse gene names. The sequenced fragment ends 1 residue before the CDR3 boundary, so the rest is inferred from the germline J gene. The genes are TRBV12-1 and TRBJ2-7; 10 bases map to TRBD1. The V gene's germline CDR1 is SGHSN and CDR2 HYEKVE. With 4 bases clipped from V and 7 bases from J, the junction kept 6 bases outside the gene matches. The CDR3 runs 13 residues. The covered CDR3 bases are TGTGCCAGCTCACGACAGGGGGCAGGCGAACAGTAC. Its protein is CASSRQGAGEQY. The CDR3 in its entirety is CASSRQGAGEQYF.

About this clone itself: All gene names here are mouse names. The missing CDR3 end, 1 residue past where the read stops, is filled in from the germline J gene. The chain recombines TRBV15 with TRBJ2-4; 7 positions agree with TRBD1. Germline CDR1 is SGHND and CDR2 is FRSKSL. V lost 6 bases and J lost 3; bases outside the gene matches: 6. This CDR3 spans 14 amino acids. The sequenced CDR3 bases are TGTGCCAGCAGCCCTGACAGGGCGCAAAACACCTTGTAC. This translates into CASSPDRAQNTLY. The whole CDR3 sequence is CASSPDRAQNTLYF. Based on the CDR3 plus reference TRBV15 and TRBJ2-4, the full variable domain is DAGVTQTPRHEVAEKGQTIILKCEPVSGHNDLFWYRQTKIQGLELLSYFRSKSLMEDGGAFKDRFKAEMLNSSFSTLKIQPTEPKDSAVYLCASSPDRAQNTLYFGAGTRLSVL.

Worth noting for this clone: The genes and germline here are from mouse. The read ends 1 residue before the CDR3 terminus; that terminus is restored from the germline J gene. This sequence joins TRBV12-2 and TRBJ2-7; 9 bases map to TRBD1. V lost 4 bases to trimming and J lost 1 base; unmatched junction nucleotides: 7. This CDR3 is 15 amino acids long. Germline V gives CDR1 SGHLS, CDR2 HYDKME. CDR3 sequence reads: CASSQGQGRSYEQYF. The part of the CDR3 DNA that was read is TGTGCCAGCTCCCAAGGACAGGGGAGGTCCTATGAACAGTAC.

This clone appeared a few times. These gene names are mouse names. The read stops 1 residue short of the end of the CDR3; the missing end is completed from the germline J gene. The genes are TRBV26 and TRBJ1-3; 7 bases are a match to TRBD1. In germline, CDR1 is KGHPV, CDR2 FQNQEV (reference sequence). The junction had 3 bases not matched to a gene; V was cut back by 5 bases and J by 2 bases. The CDR3 contains 14 residues. The covered CDR3 bases are TGTGCCAGCAGTTTCGACAGGGCTGGAAATACGCTCTAT. Its protein product is CASSFDRAGNTLY. The entire CDR3 reads CASSFDRAGNTLYF.

This clone is a singleton in its sample. Mouse names are used for the genes. The observed sequence ends 1 residue before the CDR3 terminus, with the missing tail filled in from the germline J gene. The chain recombines TRBV26 with TRBJ2-1, with D possibly being TRBD2 (7 bases). The CDR3 spans 13 residues. V dropped 2 bases and J dropped 6 bases, with 8 bases sitting between them. Germline assignment: CDR1 KGHPV and CDR2 FQNQEV (reference sequence). The chain's CDR3 is CASSLGGLAEQFF. CDR3 DNA, as far as it was read: TGTGCCAGCAGTCTGGGGGGGCTTGCTGAGCAGTTC.

Worth noting for this clone: All gene names here are mouse names. The read comes to an end 1 residue before the CDR3 does, leaving the germline J gene to fill in the end. The chain employs TRBV3 and TRBJ2-5; TRBD2 aligns across 7 bases. This CDR3 is built from 15 residues. Trimming at V came to 8 bases and at J to 0 bases, leaving 8 bases not matched to a gene. The V gene's germline CDR1 is SNHLY and CDR2 FYNGKV (reference sequence). The CDR3: CASRSGWGNQDTQYF. CDR3 DNA, as far as it was read: TGTGCCAGCCGAAGCGGCTGGGGGAACCAAGACACCCAGTAC.

With regard to this clone: Gene names follow the mouse nomenclature. The CDR3 goes on 1 residue after the read ends, and that part is filled in from the germline J gene. V is TRBV13-3 and J is TRBJ2-7; 10 nucleotides line up with TRBD2. The V and J ends lost 2 bases and 0 bases, in that order; junction bases with no gene match: 2. CDR3 size: 15 residues. Germline values: CDR1 NNHDY, CDR2 SYVADS. The chain's CDR3 is CASSEDWGSSYEQYF. CDR3 DNA, as far as it was read: TGTGCCAGCAGTGAGGACTGGGGGTCCTCCTATGAACAGTAC.

In this sample, this clone turned up a few times. The listed genes are named as in mouse. The CDR3 end falls 1 residue outside the read, so it is completed with the germline J gene. This rearrangement joins TRBV15 to TRBJ2-7, with 10 bases that match TRBD2. Germline V CDR1 and CDR2: SGHND, FRSKSL. CDR3 length: 15 residues. The V segment lost 4 bases and the J segment 5 bases; nucleotides outside the gene matches: 8. This CDR3 reads CASSSMTGGKDEQYF. The CDR3 DNA, read in part, is TGTGCCAGCAGTTCCATGACTGGGGGGAAGGATGAACAGTAC.

By share, this clone counts as medium-sized. Germline and genes: mouse. Read sequence stops 1 residue before the CDR3 end, and the germline J gene provides the missing end. The genes are TRBV1 and TRBJ1-3, with a weak D call TRBD1 (5 bases). There are 14 residues in the CDR3. Per the germline V gene, CDR1 is NSQYPW and CDR2 is LRSPGD (reference sequence). V was cut by 0 bases and J by 2 bases, with 5 bases left in between. The CDR3 sequence is CTCSADRAGNTLYF. The sequenced part of the CDR3 DNA is TGCACCTGCAGTGCAGACAGGGCTGGAAATACGCTCTAT.

On this clone itself: Gene names refer to mouse genes. With the read ending 1 residue before the CDR3 end, the germline J gene is used to fill in that end. V usage is TRBV12-1 and J usage is TRBJ2-4, with 8 positions matching TRBD2. CDR3 size: 13 residues. V shed 4 bases and J 5 bases; nucleotides not matched to a gene: 4. Germline CDR1 is SGHSN and CDR2 is HYEKVE. Partial CDR3 DNA: TGTGCCAGCTCGGCACTGGGGGCAAACACCTTGTAC. Residues: CASSALGANTLY. The full-length CDR3 reads as CASSALGANTLYF. Variable domain in full (rest from reference TRBV12-1 and TRBJ2-4): DSGVVQSPRHIIKEKGGRSVLTCIPISGHSNVVWYQQTLGKELKFLIQHYEKVERDKGFLPSRFSVQQFDDYHSEMNMSALELEDSAMYFCASSALGANTLYFGAGTRLSVL.

A remark on this clone: Mouse gene names apply. The sequenced fragment ends 1 residue before the CDR3 boundary, so the rest is inferred from the germline J gene. J is TRBJ2-2 and V is TRBV31, with 12 bases identical to TRBD2. J was trimmed by 4 bases and V by 5 bases; bases with no gene match: 5. Germline assignment: CDR1 GKSSPN and CDR2 SITVG. The CDR3 has 15 residues. The CDR3 protein is CAWGPGLGGTGQLYF. The sequenced CDR3 bases are TGTGCCTGGGGACCGGGACTGGGGGGCACCGGGCAGCTCTAC.

Worth noting for this clone: Here the gene names and germline are mouse. The sequence runs out 1 residue before the end of the CDR3; the remainder is reconstructed from the germline J gene. The chain links TRBV14 to TRBJ2-1; TRBD2 is a possible D gene (6 bases). The CDR3 is made up of 14 amino acids. Germline V gene data show CDR1 as SGHDT and CDR2 as FRDEAV. Trimming stripped 3 bases from V and 3 bases from J, with 10 bases between. The CDR3 bases that were read are TGTGCCAGCAGTTGGGGGGAGGGCTATGCTGAGCAGTTC. It specifies CASSWGEGYAEQF. The whole CDR3 sequence reads CASSWGEGYAEQFF.

On this clone itself: Gene and germline names: mouse. The missing CDR3 end, 1 residue past where the read stops, is filled in from the germline J gene. The rearrangement uses TRBV13-3 and TRBJ2-5; no definite D call. The CDR3 contains 12 residues. Trimming left V 3 bases short and J 2 bases short, with 4 bases between. CDR1 NNHDY and CDR2 SYVADS come from the germline V gene. The CDR3 loop reads CASSVVQDTQYF. Incomplete CDR3 DNA: TGTGCCAGCAGTGTTGTCCAAGACACCCAGTAC. Drawing the rest from reference TRBV13-3 and TRBJ2-5, the complete variable domain is EAAVTQSPRSKVAVTGGKVTLSCHQTNNHDYMYWYRQDTGHGLRLIHYSYVADSTEKGDIPDGYKASRPSQENFSLILELASLSQTAVYFCASSVVQDTQYFGPGTRLLVL.

This clone is deemed medium-sized (0.01 to 0.1%). Gene labels here are mouse ones. From the germline J gene comes the end of the CDR3, since the read stops 1 residue before it. This chain links TRBV23 with TRBJ2-7; the D call in the table, TRBD2, was not verified against the DNA. The CDR3 extends over 13 amino acids. CDR1 and CDR2 from the germline V gene are KGHTA and FQNQQP. The sequenced part of the CDR3 DNA is TGCTCCAGCAGTCAAGGGGGGTCGGTGGAACAGTAC. This gives the protein CSSSQGGSVEQY. The full CDR3 is CSSSQGGSVEQYF. Using reference TRBV23 and TRBJ2-7 for the parts outside the CDR3, the full variable domain is DAAVTQKPRYLIKMKGQEAEMKCIPEKGHTAVFWYQQKQSKELKFLIYFQNQQPLDQIDMVKERFSAVCPSSSLCSLGIRTCEAEDSALYLCSSSQGGSVEQYFGPGTRLTVL.

This clone has only a few counts. Germline and genes: mouse. Coverage ceases 1 residue before the CDR3 finishes, and the germline J gene fills in the end. This chain uses TRBV26 with TRBJ1-2; D remains unclear. The CDR3 spans 12 residues. Germline V gives CDR1 KGHPV, CDR2 FQNQEV (reference sequence). Trimming took off 2 bases at V and 4 bases at J, with 5 bases between the two ends. CDR3 DNA, as far as it was read: TGTGCCAGCAGTCTGGTGGGCTCCGACTACACC. This codes for CASSLVGSDYT. The entire CDR3 protein is CASSLVGSDYTF. Supplemented by reference TRBV26 and TRBJ1-2, the full variable domain reads NSKVIQTPRYLVKGQGQKAKMRCIPEKGHPVVFWYQQNKNNEFKFLINFQNQEVLQQIDMTEKRFSAECPSNSPCSLEIQSSEAGDSALYLCASSLVGSDYTFGSGTRLLVI.

In the case of this clone: The listed genes are named as in mouse. The read gets to within 1 residue of the CDR3 end, and the germline J gene fills in the rest. The chain combines TRBV24 with TRBJ2-5; 10 bases line up with TRBD1. J was trimmed by 3 bases and V by 0 bases; bases with no gene match: 3. The germline V gene encodes CDR1 KGHTA and CDR2 FRNEEI. The CDR3 runs to 16 residues. This CDR3 reads CASSLYGDRGQDTQYF. Incomplete CDR3 DNA: TGTGCCAGCAGTCTGTATGGGGACAGGGGACAAGACACCCAGTAC.

Comments on this clone: These gene names are mouse names. The read halts 1 residue ahead of the CDR3 end, with the missing end drawn from the germline J gene. V usage is TRBV1 and J usage is TRBJ1-3; no clear D gene. Germline V gives CDR1 NSQYPW, CDR2 LRSPGD (reference sequence). There are 14 residues in the CDR3. Between the trimmed V and J ends, which lost 1 base and 0 bases, there was a span of 4 bases. The CDR3 DNA, read in part, is TGCACCTGCAGTGCAGGGGGTTCTGGAAATACGCTCTAT. It translates to CTCSAGGSGNTLY. The full CDR3 sequence reads CTCSAGGSGNTLYF.

To note about this clone: Any gene name here is a mouse gene name. The read halts 1 residue ahead of the CDR3 end, with the missing end drawn from the germline J gene. This chain joins TRBV13-2 and TRBJ1-3; D ambiguous. The germline V gene encodes CDR1 NNHNN and CDR2 SYGAGS (reference sequence). The V end lost 0 bases, the J end lost 0 bases, and 4 bases lay between the germline ends. This CDR3 spans 14 amino acids. The chain's CDR3 is CASGDVNSGNTLYF. The covered CDR3 bases are TGTGCCAGCGGTGATGTTAATTCTGGAAATACGCTCTAT.

Concerning this clone: Mouse gene names apply. The read halts 1 residue ahead of the CDR3 end, with the missing end drawn from the germline J gene. The chain links TRBV5 to TRBJ2-7; TRBD1 aligns across 8 bases. CDR3 length: 14 amino acids. Trimming cost V 2 bases and J 0 bases; bases outside gene matches: 0. Germline V gene sequence: CDR1 LGHNA, CDR2 YNLKQL (reference sequence). CDR3 DNA, as far as it was read: TGTGCCAGCAGCCAAACAGGGGGCTCCTATGAACAGTAC. It is translated as CASSQTGGSYEQY. The full CDR3 sequence reads CASSQTGGSYEQYF.

The sample holds a few counts of this clone. Gene names and germline refer to mouse. Sequencing ends 1 residue short of the CDR3 end; the germline J gene provides the rest. The chain is built from TRBV12-1 and TRBJ2-7; TRBD1 is a possible D gene (6 bases). V was cut by 2 bases and J by 4 bases, with 8 bases left in between. The germline gives CDR1 SGHSN, CDR2 HYEKVE. This CDR3 region has 12 residues. The CDR3 sequence is CASSRRGYEQYF. The CDR3 bases that were read are TGTGCCAGCTCTCGCAGGGGTTATGAACAGTAC.

This clone was seen a few times. Gene names are the mouse ones. Read sequence stops 1 residue before the CDR3 end, and the germline J gene provides the missing end. V is TRBV12-1 and J is TRBJ2-7; 7 nucleotides align to TRBD2. CDR1 and CDR2 (germline): SGHSN, HYEKVE. The V and J ends lost 0 bases and 7 bases, in that order; junction bases with no gene match: 2. The CDR3 length is 12 residues. The CDR3 is CASSLWGEEQYF. CDR3 DNA (partial): TGTGCCAGCTCTCTCTGGGGGGAGGAACAGTAC.

Comments on this clone: The germline and genes are mouse ones. The CDR3 end is not reached by the read, which stops 1 residue before it; the germline J gene fills it in. J is TRBJ1-3 and V is TRBV26; weak D call: TRBD1 (6 bases). This CDR3 is 15 amino acids long. Trimming took 0 bases from V and 3 from J, leaving 9 bases between them. Germline V gene sequence: CDR1 KGHPV, CDR2 FQNQEV (reference sequence). The CDR3 DNA, read in part, is TGTGCCAGCAGTCTGTCTCCAGGGGTTGGAAATACGCTCTAT. It is translated as CASSLSPGVGNTLY. The whole CDR3 sequence is CASSLSPGVGNTLYF.